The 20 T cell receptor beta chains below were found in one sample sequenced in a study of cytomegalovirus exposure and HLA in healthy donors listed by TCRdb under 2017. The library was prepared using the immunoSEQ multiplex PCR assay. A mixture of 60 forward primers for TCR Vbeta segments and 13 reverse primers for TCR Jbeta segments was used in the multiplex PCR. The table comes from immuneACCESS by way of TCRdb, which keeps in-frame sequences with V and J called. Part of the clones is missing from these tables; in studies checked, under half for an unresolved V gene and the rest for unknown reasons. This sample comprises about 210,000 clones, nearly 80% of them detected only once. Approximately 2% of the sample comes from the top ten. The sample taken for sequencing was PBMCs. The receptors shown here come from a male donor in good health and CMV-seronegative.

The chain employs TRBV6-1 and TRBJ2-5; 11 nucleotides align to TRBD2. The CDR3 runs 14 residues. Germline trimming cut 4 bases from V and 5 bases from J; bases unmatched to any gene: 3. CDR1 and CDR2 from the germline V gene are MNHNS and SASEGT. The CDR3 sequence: CASSVSGRGETQYF. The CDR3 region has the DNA TGTGCCAGCAGTGTTAGCGGGAGGGGGGAGACCCAGTACTTC.

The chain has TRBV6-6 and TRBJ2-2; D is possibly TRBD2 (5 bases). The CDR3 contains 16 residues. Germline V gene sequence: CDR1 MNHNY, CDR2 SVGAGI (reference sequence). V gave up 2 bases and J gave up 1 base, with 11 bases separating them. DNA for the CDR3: TGTGCCAGCAGTTACAGTGGTGGAGGGAACACCGGGGAGCTGTTTTTT. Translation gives CASSYSGGGNTGELFF.

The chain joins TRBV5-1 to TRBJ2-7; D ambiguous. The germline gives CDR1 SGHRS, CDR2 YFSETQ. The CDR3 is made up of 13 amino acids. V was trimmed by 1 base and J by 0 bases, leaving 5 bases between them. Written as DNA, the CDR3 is TGCGCCAGCAGCTTGCAGAACTCCTACGAGCAGTACTTC. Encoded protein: CASSLQNSYEQYF.

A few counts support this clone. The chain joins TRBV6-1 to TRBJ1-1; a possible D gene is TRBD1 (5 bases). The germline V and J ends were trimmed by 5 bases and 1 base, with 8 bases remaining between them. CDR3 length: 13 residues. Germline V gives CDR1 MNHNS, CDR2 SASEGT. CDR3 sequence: CASSKQENTEAFF. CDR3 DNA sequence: TGTGCCAGCAGTAAACAGGAGAACACTGAAGCTTTCTTT.

The CDR3 is CSVDRAGTGEKLFF. The CDR3 DNA follows: TGCAGCGTTGACAGGGCAGGGACAGGGGAAAAACTGTTTTTT. The chain combines TRBV29-1 with TRBJ1-4; 9 bases line up with TRBD1. The CDR3 runs 14 residues. V trimming: 3 bases; J trimming: 8 bases; junction bases outside the gene matches: 7. Germline CDR1 SQVTM, CDR2 ANQGSEA.

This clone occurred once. This chain's CDR3 is CASSVVGYGYTF. The CDR3 nucleotides read TGTGCCAGCAGCGTAGTCGGGTATGGCTACACCTTC. The chain combines TRBV9 with TRBJ1-2; D remains ambiguous. The germline CDR1 and CDR2 sequences are SGDLS and YYNGEE. This CDR3 region has 12 residues. V was clipped by 0 bases and J by 5 bases, with 5 bases between them.

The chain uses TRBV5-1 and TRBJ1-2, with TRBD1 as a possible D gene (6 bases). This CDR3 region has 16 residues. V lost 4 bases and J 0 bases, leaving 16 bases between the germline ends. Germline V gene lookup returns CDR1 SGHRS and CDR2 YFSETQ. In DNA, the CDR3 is TGCGCCAGCAGCCCGAAGACAGGACCAGCTAACTATGGCTACACCTTC. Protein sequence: CASSPKTGPANYGYTF. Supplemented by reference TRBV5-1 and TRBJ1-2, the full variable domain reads KAGVTQTPRYLIKTRGQQVTLSCSPISGHRSVSWYQQTPGQGLQFLFEYFSETQRNKGNFPGRFSGRQFSNSRSEMNVSTLELGDSALYLCASSPKTGPANYGYTFGSGTRLTVV.

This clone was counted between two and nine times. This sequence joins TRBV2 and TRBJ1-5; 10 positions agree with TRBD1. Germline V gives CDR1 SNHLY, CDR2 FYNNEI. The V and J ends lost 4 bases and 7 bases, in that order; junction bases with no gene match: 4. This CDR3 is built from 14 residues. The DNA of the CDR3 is TGTGCCAGCAGTGGACAGGGGGCTGAGCAGCCCCAGCATTTT. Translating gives CASSGQGAEQPQHF.

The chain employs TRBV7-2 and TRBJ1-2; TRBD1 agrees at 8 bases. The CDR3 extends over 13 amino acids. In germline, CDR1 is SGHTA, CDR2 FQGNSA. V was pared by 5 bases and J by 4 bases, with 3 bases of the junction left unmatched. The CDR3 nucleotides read TGTGCCAGCAGCGCCGGACAGGGCTATGGCTACACCTTC. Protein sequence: CASSAGQGYGYTF. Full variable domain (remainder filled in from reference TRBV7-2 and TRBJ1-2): GAGVSQSPSNKVTEKGKDVELRCDPISGHTALYWYRQSLGQGLEFLIYFQGNSAPDKSGLPSDRFSAERTGGSVSTLTIQRTQQEDSAVYLCASSAGQGYGYTFGSGTRLTVV.

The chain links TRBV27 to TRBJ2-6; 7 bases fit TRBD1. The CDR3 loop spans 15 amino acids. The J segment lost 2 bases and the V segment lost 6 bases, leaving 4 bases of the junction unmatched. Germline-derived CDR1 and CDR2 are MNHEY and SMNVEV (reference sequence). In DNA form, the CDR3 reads TGTGCCAGCAGCGATCAGGGGGCTGGGGCCAACGTCCTGACTTTC. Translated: CASSDQGAGANVLTF.

CDR3 amino acids: CATSRDTEGEQFF. The CDR3, as DNA: TGTGCCACCAGCAGAGATACGGAGGGGGAGCAGTTCTTC. The chain combines TRBV15 with TRBJ2-1; D is perhaps TRBD2 (6 bases). V was clipped by 0 bases and J by 10 bases, with 10 bases between them. The length of the CDR3 is 13 residues. Germline V CDR1 and CDR2: LNHNV, YYDKDF (reference sequence).

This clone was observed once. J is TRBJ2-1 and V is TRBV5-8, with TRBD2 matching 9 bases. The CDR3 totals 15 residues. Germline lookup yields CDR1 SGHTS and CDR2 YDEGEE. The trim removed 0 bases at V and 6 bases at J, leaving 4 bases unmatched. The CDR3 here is CASSLGLAARNEQFF. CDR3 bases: TGTGCCAGCAGCTTGGGACTAGCGGCTCGCAATGAGCAGTTCTTC.

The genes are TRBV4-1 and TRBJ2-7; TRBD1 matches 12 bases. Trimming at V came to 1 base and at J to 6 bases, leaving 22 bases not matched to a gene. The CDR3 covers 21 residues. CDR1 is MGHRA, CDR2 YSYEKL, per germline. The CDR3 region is CASSQVGLGDRGRLAGAEQYF. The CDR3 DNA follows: TGCGCCAGCAGCCAAGTGGGATTAGGGGACAGGGGGCGGCTAGCGGGAGCCGAGCAGTACTTC.

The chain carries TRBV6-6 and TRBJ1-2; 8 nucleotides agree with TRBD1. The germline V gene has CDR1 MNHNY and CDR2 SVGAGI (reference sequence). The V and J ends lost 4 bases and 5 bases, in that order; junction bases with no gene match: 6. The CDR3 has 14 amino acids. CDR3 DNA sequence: TGTGCCAGCAGTTTGGACAGGGAGGCGTATGGCTACACCTTC. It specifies CASSLDREAYGYTF.

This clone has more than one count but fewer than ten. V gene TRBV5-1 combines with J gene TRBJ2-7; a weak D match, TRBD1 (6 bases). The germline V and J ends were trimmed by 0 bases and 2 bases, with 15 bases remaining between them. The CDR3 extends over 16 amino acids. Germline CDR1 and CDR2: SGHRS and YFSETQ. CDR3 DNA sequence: TGCGCCAGCAGCTTGGCGGAGCGAGAGGGGGCCTACGAGCAGTACTTC. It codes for CASSLAEREGAYEQYF. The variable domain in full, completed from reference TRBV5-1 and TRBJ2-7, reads KAGVTQTPRYLIKTRGQQVTLSCSPISGHRSVSWYQQTPGQGLQFLFEYFSETQRNKGNFPGRFSGRQFSNSRSEMNVSTLELGDSALYLCASSLAEREGAYEQYFGPGTRLTVT.

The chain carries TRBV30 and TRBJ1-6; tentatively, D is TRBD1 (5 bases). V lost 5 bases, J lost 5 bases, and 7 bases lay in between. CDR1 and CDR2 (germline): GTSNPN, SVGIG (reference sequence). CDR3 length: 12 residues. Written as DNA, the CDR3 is TGTGCCTGGGACAGCGATAATTCACCCCTCCACTTT. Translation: CAWDSDNSPLHF.

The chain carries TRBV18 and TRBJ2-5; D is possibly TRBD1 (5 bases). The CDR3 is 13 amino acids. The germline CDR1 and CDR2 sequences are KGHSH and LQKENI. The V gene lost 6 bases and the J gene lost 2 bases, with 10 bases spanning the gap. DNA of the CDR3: TGTGCCAGCTCCCGAGACAGACAAGAGACCCAGTACTTC. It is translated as CASSRDRQETQYF. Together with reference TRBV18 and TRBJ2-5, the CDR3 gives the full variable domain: NAGVMQNPRHLVRRRGQEARLRCSPMKGHSHVYWYRQLPEEGLKFMVYLQKENIIDESGMPKERFSAEFPKEGPSILRIQQVVRGDSAAYFCASSRDRQETQYFGPGTRLLVL.

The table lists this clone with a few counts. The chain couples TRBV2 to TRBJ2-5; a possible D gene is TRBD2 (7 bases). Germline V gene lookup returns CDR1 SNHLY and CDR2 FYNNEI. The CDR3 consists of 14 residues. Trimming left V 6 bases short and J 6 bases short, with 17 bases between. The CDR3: CASRFSGGEQTQYF. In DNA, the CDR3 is TGTGCCAGCAGATTCTCGGGGGGCGAACAGACCCAGTACTTC.

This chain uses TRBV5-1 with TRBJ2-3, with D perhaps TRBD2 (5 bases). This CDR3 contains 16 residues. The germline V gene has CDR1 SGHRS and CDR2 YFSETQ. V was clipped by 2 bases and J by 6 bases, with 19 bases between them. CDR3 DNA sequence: TGCGCCAGCAGCTTTCAGGAGGCTTGGATGTATGATACGCAGTATTTT. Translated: CASSFQEAWMYDTQYF.

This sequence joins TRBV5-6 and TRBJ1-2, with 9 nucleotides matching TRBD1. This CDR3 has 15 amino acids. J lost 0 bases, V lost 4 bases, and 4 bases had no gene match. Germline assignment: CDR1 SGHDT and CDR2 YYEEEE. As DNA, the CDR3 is TGTGCCAGCAGCGAGGACAGGGGCCCTAACTATGGCTACACCTTC. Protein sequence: CASSEDRGPNYGYTF.